These 26 T cell receptor beta chains were sequenced from one sample in a study of identifying expanded T cells in peripheral blood. Produced via immunoSEQ multiplex PCR; TCRdb's table is partial and in-frame only. Of around 100,000 clones in the sample, around nine tenths are singletons; the top ten hold 5.5%. The specimen was blood. These receptors were collected from a person between 18 and 75 years old in good health.

The chain uses TRBV27 and TRBJ2-7, with 7 bases identical to TRBD1. Trimming at V came to 4 bases and at J to 2 bases, leaving 8 bases not matched to a gene. The CDR3 is made up of 15 amino acids. Germline V CDR1 and CDR2: MNHEY, SMNVEV (reference sequence). CDR3 bases: TGTGCCAGCAGTTCGCAGGGGGTAGGGACCTACGAGCAGTACTTC. This sequence encodes CASSSQGVGTYEQYF.

As DNA, the CDR3 is TGTGCCAGCAGTACCGGGACCGAGAACTATGGCTACACCTTC. This translates into CASSTGTENYGYTF. The chain joins TRBV6-6 to TRBJ1-2; D perhaps matches TRBD1 (5 bases). V was pared by 5 bases and J by 2 bases, with 12 bases between. This CDR3 region has 14 residues. Germline CDR1 is MNHNY and CDR2 is SVGAGI (reference sequence).

This clone showed up just once. Written as DNA, the CDR3 is TGTGCCAGCAGCTTGTGGAGGGGTTGGGAAGCTTTCTTT. Translated, it gives CASSLWRGWEAFF. The rearrangement uses TRBV5-6 and TRBJ1-1; maybe TRBD1 (5 bases). The germline V gene encodes CDR1 SGHDT and CDR2 YYEEEE. The CDR3 consists of 13 residues. Between the trimmed V and J ends, which lost 1 base and 8 bases, there was a span of 12 bases.

The chain is built from TRBV27 and TRBJ2-2; 12 bases agree with TRBD2. The CDR3 sequence is 19 residues long. The junction had 14 bases not matched to a gene; V was cut back by 4 bases and J by 5 bases. From germline, CDR1 is MNHEY and CDR2 SMNVEV (reference sequence). The CDR3 reads CASSSIGLAGRVETGELFF. The CDR3 coding sequence is TGTGCCAGCAGTTCCATAGGACTAGCGGGACGGGTTGAGACCGGGGAGCTGTTTTTT.

The V call is TRBV19, the J call TRBJ2-3; the match to TRBD1 covers 9 bases. Germline values: CDR1 LNHDA, CDR2 SQIVND (reference sequence). V lost 4 bases and J lost 2; bases outside the gene matches: 4. This CDR3 is built from 15 residues. This CDR3 reads CASSKGQGDTDTQYF. The CDR3 nucleotides are TGTGCCAGTAGTAAGGGACAGGGAGACACAGATACGCAGTATTTT.

The chain couples TRBV27 to TRBJ2-2, with 9 bases identical to TRBD1. This CDR3 comprises 14 residues. Germline CDR1 and CDR2: MNHEY and SMNVEV (reference sequence). The ends lost 11 bases at V and 2 bases at J; junction bases unmatched: 6. CDR3 sequence: CAPQDRGNTGELFF. Here the CDR3 DNA reads TGTGCCCCCCAGGACAGGGGTAACACCGGGGAGCTGTTTTTT.

This clone was picked up a small number of times. This chain joins TRBV27 and TRBJ2-5; 10 bases agree with TRBD1. The CDR3 extends over 17 amino acids. Germline CDR1 is MNHEY and CDR2 is SMNVEV (reference sequence). V shed 5 bases, J shed 5 bases, and the junction held 14 bases outside the gene matches. The DNA of the CDR3 is TGTGCCAGCAGTCCCTTGACAGGGGGCTTAGAGCTGGAGACCCAGTACTTC. This gives the protein CASSPLTGGLELETQYF.

The CDR3 bases are TGTGCCAGCACCCCCGAGTGGGGGTTACGGGCTTTCTTT. This translates into CASTPEWGLRAFF. This chain joins TRBV7-9 and TRBJ1-1, with D perhaps matching TRBD1 (5 bases). Trimming took off 7 bases at V and 11 bases at J, with 20 bases between the two ends. CDR1 and CDR2 from the germline V gene are SEHNR and FQNEAQ (reference sequence). The CDR3 loop spans 13 amino acids.

This chain links TRBV7-8 with TRBJ2-3; 7 bases are shared with TRBD1. There are 16 residues in the CDR3. Germline CDR1 and CDR2: SGHVS and FQNEAQ. The junction had 11 bases not matched to a gene; V was cut back by 1 base and J by 7 bases. The CDR3 loop reads CASSLGLGDSLNTQYF. DNA of the CDR3: TGTGCCAGCAGCTTAGGTCTTGGGGACAGCCTGAATACGCAGTATTTT.

The chain has TRBV11-2 and TRBJ1-3; tentative D call: TRBD1 (6 bases). The V gene lost 8 bases and the J gene lost 2 bases, with 10 bases spanning the gap. The CDR3 covers 13 residues. CDR1 and CDR2 (germline): SGHAT, FQNNGV. CDR3 sequence reads: CASAGQPGNTIYF. The CDR3 DNA follows: TGTGCCAGCGCCGGACAGCCTGGAAACACCATATATTTT.

This rearrangement joins TRBV5-1 to TRBJ1-4; D unresolved. V was pared by 4 bases and J by 0 bases, with 7 bases between. Looked up from germline, CDR1 is SGHRS and CDR2 is YFSETQ. The CDR3 length is 14 residues. The CDR3 reads CASSRQATNEKLFF. The CDR3 DNA is TGCGCCAGCAGCCGCCAAGCAACTAATGAAAAACTGTTTTTT.

The chain combines TRBV4-1 with TRBJ2-2; 7 bases are shared with TRBD1. The CDR3 is 15 amino acids. Germline CDR1 is MGHRA and CDR2 is YSYEKL. J was trimmed by 4 bases and V by 5 bases; bases with no gene match: 7. Here the CDR3 reads CASSKQGYSTGELFF. Written as DNA, the CDR3 is TGCGCCAGCAGCAAACAGGGGTACTCCACCGGGGAGCTGTTTTTT.

This chain joins TRBV30 and TRBJ1-2; no clear D gene. V was shortened by 0 bases and J by 4 bases, with 15 bases between the two germline ends. The length of the CDR3 is 15 residues. CDR1 is GTSNPN, CDR2 SVGIG, per germline (reference sequence). CDR3 protein: CAWSVREQNLYGYTF. The DNA of the CDR3 is TGTGCCTGGAGTGTAAGGGAACAGAACCTCTATGGCTACACCTTC.

The chain has TRBV11-3 and TRBJ2-7, with D possibly TRBD2 on 6 matching bases. Between the trimmed V and J ends, which lost 6 bases and 6 bases, there was a span of 18 bases. In germline, CDR1 is SGHNT, CDR2 YENEEA. This CDR3 contains 14 residues. This CDR3 reads CASRTAGTFAEQYF. The DNA for the CDR3 is TGTGCCAGCAGAACGGCCGGGACTTTTGCCGAGCAGTACTTC.

The J gene is TRBJ1-2, the V gene TRBV6-4, with TRBD1 as a possible D gene (6 bases). V lost 2 bases, J lost 7 bases, and 14 bases lay in between. The V gene's germline CDR1 is MRHNA and CDR2 SNTAGT. CDR3 length: 14 residues. The CDR3 DNA sequence: TGTGCCAGCAGTGACCTCCCAGGGGTCGGTGGCTACACCTTC. Its translation is CASSDLPGVGGYTF.

This rearrangement joins TRBV6-1 to TRBJ1-5, with D perhaps matching TRBD1 (5 bases). From germline, CDR1 is MNHNS and CDR2 SASEGT. The V end lost 4 bases, the J end lost 4 bases, and 14 bases lay between the germline ends. The length of the CDR3 is 15 residues. CDR3 in amino acids: CASSAGDLQNQPQHF. CDR3 in DNA: TGTGCCAGCAGTGCCGGGGACCTCCAAAATCAGCCCCAGCATTTT.

V is TRBV18 and J is TRBJ2-5; no firm D call. V gave up 1 base and J gave up 4 bases, with 16 bases separating them. Germline CDR1 is KGHSH and CDR2 is LQKENI. This CDR3 contains 16 residues. Here the CDR3 reads CASSPLALGFGETQYF. Here the CDR3 DNA reads TGTGCCAGCTCACCACTCGCTCTCGGATTCGGAGAGACCCAGTACTTC.

This chain joins TRBV19 and TRBJ2-1; 10 bases fit TRBD1. CDR1 and CDR2 from the germline V gene are LNHDA and SQIVND (reference sequence). The CDR3 is 15 amino acids. V lost 7 bases, J lost 7 bases, and 10 bases stayed unmatched. The CDR3 nucleotides are TGTGCCAGTACTCTAACCCCGGGACAGGGGAATGAGCAGTTCTTC. Amino acids: CASTLTPGQGNEQFF.

The genes are TRBV7-2 and TRBJ2-1, with D possibly TRBD1 on 6 matching bases. Germline V gives CDR1 SGHTA, CDR2 FQGNSA. CDR3 length equals 13 residues. The V end was cut by 5 bases, the J end by 6 bases, with 11 bases between. CDR3 in DNA: TGTGCCAGCAGCATTCGACAGGCCAATGAGCAGTTCTTC. Its protein is CASSIRQANEQFF. The full variable domain, rest sourced from reference TRBV7-2 and TRBJ2-1, is GAGVSQSPSNKVTEKGKDVELRCDPISGHTALYWYRQSLGQGLEFLIYFQGNSAPDKSGLPSDRFSAERTGGSVSTLTIQRTQQEDSAVYLCASSIRQANEQFFGPGTRLTVL.

J is TRBJ2-1 and V is TRBV7-3; a possible D gene is TRBD1 (5 bases). Looked up from germline, CDR1 is SGHTA and CDR2 is FQGTGA. Deletions cut 1 base from V and 3 bases from J, with 13 bases between. The CDR3 totals 16 residues. CDR3 DNA sequence: TGTGCCAGCAGCTTAATACCGACAGTACTCTACAATGAGCAGTTCTTC. Its protein is CASSLIPTVLYNEQFF.

In this sample, this clone turned up once. This chain joins TRBV6-6 and TRBJ1-2; 7 nucleotides line up with TRBD1. V shed 6 bases and J 5 bases; nucleotides not matched to a gene: 12. Per germline, CDR1 MNHNY and CDR2 SVGAGI (reference sequence). The CDR3 consists of 15 residues. The CDR3 region is CASRHRLQGVYGYTF. The CDR3 DNA reads as TGTGCCAGCAGACACCGCCTCCAGGGGGTTTATGGCTACACCTTC.

This rearrangement joins TRBV4-1 to TRBJ1-3; TRBD1 matches at 8 bases. The CDR3 contains 21 residues. With 2 bases clipped from V and 0 bases from J, the junction kept 18 bases outside the gene matches. The germline CDR1 and CDR2 sequences are MGHRA and YSYEKL. The CDR3 loop is CASSQHQGQADPFISGNTIYF. CDR3 DNA: TGCGCCAGCAGCCAACACCAGGGACAGGCGGACCCTTTTATCTCTGGAAACACCATATATTTT.

On this clone: A far larger clone differs by one base, so this is likely a read error. The chain recombines TRBV10-3 with TRBJ2-1, with 10 bases aligning to TRBD2. This CDR3 contains 15 residues. V shed 3 bases, J shed 7 bases, and the junction held 6 bases outside the gene matches. Germline V CDR1 and CDR2: ENHRY, SYGVKD. The CDR3 DNA reads TGTGCCATCAGTGAAGAAGCGGGGGGGCCAAATGAGCAGTTCTTC. This encodes CAISEEAGGPNEQFF.

The CDR3 here is CASSFLTGNSNQPQHF. CDR3 sequence (DNA): TGTGCCAGCAGCTTCTTGACAGGGAATAGCAATCAGCCCCAGCATTTT. The V gene is TRBV7-8, the J gene TRBJ1-5, with 7 bases that match TRBD1. This CDR3 has 16 residues. V lost 3 bases and J lost 0; bases outside the gene matches: 5. The V gene's germline CDR1 is SGHVS and CDR2 FQNEAQ.

This CDR3 is CASSLDWSNQPQHF. CDR3 sequence (DNA): TGTGCCAGCAGTCTCGATTGGAGCAATCAGCCCCAGCATTTT. The chain recombines TRBV27 with TRBJ1-5; the D is unclear. CDR3 size: 14 residues. In germline, CDR1 is MNHEY, CDR2 SMNVEV (reference sequence). Trimming took 5 bases from V and 1 from J, leaving 9 bases between them.

The chain is built from TRBV19 and TRBJ2-5; either TRBD1 or TRBD2 may supply D (5 bases each). Germline loops: CDR1 LNHDA, CDR2 SQIVND (reference sequence). This CDR3 is built from 12 residues. The V and J ends lost 5 bases and 10 bases respectively, with 14 bases between them. DNA for the CDR3: TGTGCCAGTAGTCCCGACGAGGGGCACCAGTACTTC. As protein: CASSPDEGHQYF.